These 14 T cell receptor beta chains came from one sample sequenced in a study of neurological immune-mediated disorders. TCRdb reprocessed the 5' RACE reads with MiXCR, giving one entry per CDR3 protein. The data show 90,000 to 150,000 distinct CDR3 sequences, 3.2% seen once. Sequences were obtained from PBMCs. These TCRs come from a young woman with multiple sclerosis.

This clonotype was seen many times. The chain uses TRBV29-1 and TRBJ2-2; TRBD1 might be the D (5 bases). V was shortened by 1 base and J by 3 bases, with 9 bases between the two germline ends. CDR1 and CDR2 (germline): SQVTM, ANQGSEA. The CDR3 is made up of 14 amino acids. This CDR3 reads CSVEGQGYTGELFF. In DNA form, the CDR3 reads TGCAGCGTTGAAGGTCAGGGCTACACCGGGGAGCTGTTTTTT.

This clonotype was recorded at least ten times. The chain has TRBV4-2 and TRBJ1-2; D ambiguous. Per germline, CDR1 LGHNA and CDR2 YNFKEQ. CDR3 size: 14 residues. V was cut by 4 bases and J by 5 bases, with 14 bases left in between. CDR3 in DNA: TGTGCCAGCAGCCGCGGAATTCAGGAGTATGGCTACACCTTC. It encodes CASSRGIQEYGYTF.

This clonotype was counted only a few times. J is TRBJ1-2 and V is TRBV5-1, with TRBD1 identical over 8 bases. CDR1 and CDR2 (germline): SGHRS, YFSETQ. With 4 bases clipped from V and 2 bases from J, the junction kept 4 bases outside the gene matches. There are 14 residues in the CDR3. CDR3 sequence reads: CASSADRANYGYTF. The CDR3 DNA sequence: TGCGCCAGCAGCGCGGACAGGGCCAACTATGGCTACACCTTC.

This clonotype was seen repeatedly, ten times or more. The chain links TRBV27 to TRBJ1-1; D remains ambiguous. Germline CDR1 reads MNHEY; CDR2 reads SMNVEV (reference sequence). V lost 0 bases and J lost 0, with 5 bases in between. The CDR3 loop spans 14 amino acids. CDR3: CASSLSIVNTEAFF. The CDR3 coding sequence is TGTGCCAGCAGTTTATCGATTGTGAACACTGAAGCTTTCTTT.

This clonotype has only a few counts. A single base separates this from a much larger clone, so it may be a read error. The chain recombines TRBV20-1 with TRBJ1-6; D unresolved. The CDR3 runs 13 residues. Germline CDR1 reads DFQATT; CDR2 reads SNEGSKA (reference sequence). The CDR3 DNA follows: TGCAGTGCTAGCGAAGGGAATAATTCACACCTCCACTTT. As protein: CSASEGNNSHLHF.

There are many counts of this clonotype. CDR3 DNA sequence: TGCAGTGCTAGTGGAGCGGGAGGAGGTTTGTGGCAGTTCTTC. Protein sequence: CSASGAGGGLWQFF. The chain couples TRBV20-1 to TRBJ2-1; TRBD2 aligns across 9 bases. The junction had 12 bases not matched to a gene; V was cut back by 3 bases and J by 12 bases. CDR1 and CDR2 from the germline V gene are DFQATT and SNEGSKA (reference sequence). The CDR3 length is 14 residues.

This clonotype has a count of ten or more. The CDR3 DNA reads as TGTGCCAGCAGCTTAGCGGGACATGCCTACGAGCAGTACTTC. Translated: CASSLAGHAYEQYF. V gene TRBV7-9 combines with J gene TRBJ2-7, with TRBD1 as a possible D gene (6 bases). The CDR3 extends over 14 amino acids. Germline values: CDR1 SEHNR, CDR2 FQNEAQ (reference sequence). V lost 0 bases and J lost 2, with 8 bases in between.

This clonotype appeared many times. The chain joins TRBV6-5 to TRBJ1-5; 7 bases fit TRBD1. The CDR3 runs 13 residues. The J segment lost 6 bases and the V segment lost 4 bases, leaving 3 bases of the junction unmatched. Germline V gene lookup returns CDR1 MNHEY and CDR2 SVGAGI. CDR3 in DNA: TGTGCCAGCAGTTCCGACAGGGTTCAGCCCCAGCATTTT. Amino acids: CASSSDRVQPQHF.

This clonotype was recorded many times. V is TRBV27 and J is TRBJ1-4, with D hard to call. The CDR3 length is 15 residues. Germline CDR1 and CDR2: MNHEY and SMNVEV (reference sequence). V was pared by 0 bases and J by 4 bases, with 9 bases between. CDR3 amino acids: CASSLSGWDNEKLFF. The CDR3 DNA is TGTGCCAGCAGTTTATCGGGCTGGGATAATGAAAAACTGTTTTTT.

This clonotype was observed at least ten times. The chain employs TRBV7-2 and TRBJ1-2, with unresolved D. Deletions cut 5 bases from V and 2 bases from J, with 6 bases between. Germline CDR1 is SGHTA and CDR2 is FQGNSA. This CDR3 has 12 residues. DNA of the CDR3: TGTGCCAGCAGCGCCGTCAACTATGGCTACACCTTC. Translation gives CASSAVNYGYTF.

This clonotype came up many times. J is TRBJ2-1 and V is TRBV5-1; either TRBD1 or TRBD2 may supply D (5 bases each). The CDR3 consists of 14 residues. V was clipped by 0 bases and J by 2 bases, with 6 bases between them. The V gene's germline CDR1 is SGHRS and CDR2 YFSETQ. CDR3 bases: TGCGCCAGCAGCTTGGGGGACCCCTACAATGAGCAGTTCTTC. Translating it yields CASSLGDPYNEQFF.

Ten or more counts support this clonotype. The CDR3 region is CASSESIQRTDTQYF. CDR3 DNA sequence: TGTGCCAGCAGTGAATCGATACAGCGCACAGATACGCAGTATTTT. The chain employs TRBV6-1 and TRBJ2-3, with D unresolved. Per the germline V gene, CDR1 is MNHNS and CDR2 is SASEGT. The CDR3 loop spans 15 amino acids. V gave up 2 bases and J gave up 1 base, with 10 bases separating them.

This clonotype was counted ten times or more. The J gene is TRBJ1-2, the V gene TRBV6-6; 7 bases are shared with TRBD1. This CDR3 is 15 amino acids long. Germline trimming cut 8 bases from V and 4 bases from J; bases unmatched to any gene: 13. Germline CDR1 MNHNY, CDR2 SVGAGI (reference sequence). CDR3 coding DNA: TGTGCCAGCGGTGACAGGGTTCCCCTCGTCTATGGCTACACCTTC. Its protein is CASGDRVPLVYGYTF.

This clonotype was detected ten times or more. This sequence joins TRBV20-1 and TRBJ2-7, with 7 bases lining up with TRBD2. Trimming at V came to 3 bases and at J to 7 bases, leaving 3 bases not matched to a gene. The germline CDR1 and CDR2 sequences are DFQATT and SNEGSKA (reference sequence). CDR3 length: 11 residues. The CDR3 loop is CSARLGGEQYF. CDR3 in DNA: TGCAGTGCTAGGCTGGGGGGGGAGCAGTACTTC.